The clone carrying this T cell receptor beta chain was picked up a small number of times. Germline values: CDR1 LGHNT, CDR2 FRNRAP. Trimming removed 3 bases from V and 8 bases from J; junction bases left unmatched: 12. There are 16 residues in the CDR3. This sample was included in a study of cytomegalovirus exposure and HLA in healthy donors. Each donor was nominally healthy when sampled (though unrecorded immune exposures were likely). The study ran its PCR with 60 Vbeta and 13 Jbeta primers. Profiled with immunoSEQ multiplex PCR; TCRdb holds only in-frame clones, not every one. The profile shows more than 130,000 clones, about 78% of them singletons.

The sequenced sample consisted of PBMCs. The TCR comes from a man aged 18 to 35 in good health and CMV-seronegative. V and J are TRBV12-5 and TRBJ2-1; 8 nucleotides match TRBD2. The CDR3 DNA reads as TGTGCTAGTGGTTTTTCAGTAGCGGGGACACCCGATGAGCAGTTCTTC. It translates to CASGFSVAGTPDEQFF.